Below, 20 T cell receptor beta chains from the same sample are listed, as sequenced in a study of technical replicates of blood from a few donors. TCRdb's table, derived via immunoSEQ multiplex PCR, lists solely in-frame clones and lacks some. This table has 80,000 to 95,000 clones, approximately 94% appearing once. The specimen sequenced was T cells isolated from PBMCs. The receptors here all came from a human donor in good health.

This clone appeared a few times. The chain employs TRBV6-6 and TRBJ1-1, with unresolved D. CDR3 size: 10 residues. Germline V gene data show CDR1 as MNHNY and CDR2 as SVGAGI (reference sequence). Between the trimmed V and J ends, which lost 8 bases and 2 bases, there was a span of 3 bases. CDR3 loop: CASGNTEAFF. CDR3 sequence (DNA): TGTGCCAGCGGCAACACTGAAGCTTTCTTT.

The chain employs TRBV27 and TRBJ1-4; TRBD1 might be the D (5 bases). The germline gives CDR1 MNHEY, CDR2 SMNVEV (reference sequence). CDR3 length: 14 amino acids. V gave up 2 bases and J gave up 7 bases, with 11 bases separating them. In DNA, the CDR3 is TGTGCCAGCAGTTTACGCAGGGCTTCTGAAAAACTGTTTTTT. It translates to CASSLRRASEKLFF.

The rearrangement joins TRBV9 to TRBJ2-1; D not resolved. The germline V and J ends were trimmed by 0 bases and 10 bases, with 11 bases remaining between them. The CDR3 covers 13 residues. The V gene's germline CDR1 is SGDLS and CDR2 YYNGEE. For the CDR3, the DNA is TGTGCCAGCAGCGTAGTAACATCCGGGGAGCAGTTCTTC. Amino acid sequence: CASSVVTSGEQFF.

As regards this clone: A read error may account for a junction end that differs from germline. The chain is built from TRBV5-1 and TRBJ2-3, with 7 bases identical to TRBD1. In germline, CDR1 is SGHRS, CDR2 YFSETQ. The CDR3 runs 14 residues. CDR3 DNA sequence: TGCGCCAGCAGCTTGGACTCTCGGACAGGTACGCAGTATTTT. Protein product: CASSLDSRTGTQYF.

The chain recombines TRBV5-8 with TRBJ1-2, with 10 bases that match TRBD1. The CDR3 has 18 residues. V shed 5 bases and J 4 bases; nucleotides not matched to a gene: 17. Germline assignment: CDR1 SGHTS and CDR2 YDEGEE. The CDR3 bases are TGTGCCAGCAGATTGAGAGGGGGACAGGGGTCACTTGTCTATGGCTACACCTTC. This translates into CASRLRGGQGSLVYGYTF.

The chain joins TRBV18 to TRBJ1-4; the D gene is possibly TRBD1 (5 bases). The CDR3 consists of 18 residues. The V and J ends lost 3 bases and 2 bases respectively, with 19 bases between them. The germline V gene has CDR1 KGHSH and CDR2 LQKENI. CDR3 protein: CASSPLGTKRGTNEKLFF. CDR3 in DNA: TGTGCCAGCTCACCCCTGGGGACCAAACGGGGGACTAATGAAAAACTGTTTTTT.

The chain uses TRBV19 and TRBJ1-1, with 9 bases identical to TRBD1. The CDR3 loop spans 16 amino acids. The germline CDR1 and CDR2 sequences are LNHDA and SQIVND (reference sequence). With V trimmed by 3 bases and J by 6 bases, 11 bases remained unmatched. CDR3 in DNA: TGTGCCAGTAGTATGGGACCGGGACAGGGTCGTTCTGAAGCTTTCTTT. Translation: CASSMGPGQGRSEAFF. The full variable domain, its missing parts supplied by reference TRBV19 and TRBJ1-1, is DGGITQSPKYLFRKEGQNVTLSCEQNLNHDAMYWYRQDPGQGLRLIYYSQIVNDFQKGDIAEGYSVSREKKESFPLTVTSAQKNPTAFYLCASSMGPGQGRSEAFFGQGTRLTVV.

The chain uses TRBV21-1 and TRBJ1-1. TRBV21-1 is flagged as a pseudogene. CDR3 length: 13 amino acids. The CDR3 nucleotides are TGTGCCAGCAGGCGGGACGGATCCACTGAAGCTTTCTTT. Translating gives CASRRDGSTEAFF.

The genes are TRBV6-5 and TRBJ2-1; 13 nucleotides line up with TRBD2. Germline CDR1 is MNHEY and CDR2 is SVGAGI. The V gene end was trimmed by 5 bases and the J gene end by 7 bases; junction bases not matched to a gene: 5. There are 15 residues in the CDR3. CDR3 DNA: TGTGCCAGCAGTCGACTAGCGGGAGGTGGAAATGAGCAGTTCTTC. This encodes CASSRLAGGGNEQFF.

The chain recombines TRBV4-1 with TRBJ2-1; the D is unclear. CDR3 length: 12 amino acids. V lost 1 base, J lost 7 bases, and 5 bases lay in between. Per the germline V gene, CDR1 is MGHRA and CDR2 is YSYEKL. In DNA form, the CDR3 reads TGCGCCAGCAGCCAAGTTATTAATGAGCAGTTCTTC. Residues: CASSQVINEQFF.

This chain links TRBV15 with TRBJ1-1, with D uncertain. The germline V and J ends were trimmed by 7 bases and 4 bases, with 13 bases remaining between them. Germline CDR1 reads LNHNV; CDR2 reads YYDKDF (reference sequence). The CDR3 has 13 amino acids. CDR3 sequence: CATTPSVSTEAFF. The CDR3 bases are TGTGCCACCACCCCTTCGGTAAGCACTGAAGCTTTCTTT.

The chain links TRBV27 to TRBJ2-7; a weak D match, TRBD1 (5 bases). Deletions cut 6 bases from V and 6 bases from J, with 18 bases between. Per germline, CDR1 MNHEY and CDR2 SMNVEV (reference sequence). The CDR3 has 14 amino acids. The CDR3 protein is CASRIQGFRREQYF. DNA for the CDR3: TGTGCCAGCAGAATTCAGGGTTTTCGTCGCGAGCAGTACTTC.

The V and J genes are TRBV19 and TRBJ2-3; D possibly corresponds to TRBD1 (6 bases). Trimming removed 5 bases from V and 9 bases from J, with 24 bases in between. The CDR3 is 16 residues long. CDR1 is LNHDA, CDR2 SQIVND, per germline (reference sequence). CDR3 protein: CASSGAVGQGKRTQYF. The CDR3 coding sequence is TGTGCCAGTAGTGGTGCTGTAGGGCAGGGGAAGCGGACGCAGTATTTT.

This clone was seen just once. The rearrangement uses TRBV27 and TRBJ1-2; 9 nucleotides align to TRBD1. Germline lookup yields CDR1 MNHEY and CDR2 SMNVEV (reference sequence). The CDR3 consists of 15 residues. V was pared by 3 bases and J by 2 bases, with 4 bases of the junction left unmatched. The CDR3 region is CASSFSGTGNYGYTF. As DNA, the CDR3 is TGTGCCAGCAGTTTTTCCGGGACAGGGAACTATGGCTACACCTTC.

The genes are TRBV6-6 and TRBJ1-1; 7 bases match TRBD1. V lost 5 bases to trimming and J lost 1 base; unmatched junction nucleotides: 7. The germline V gene encodes CDR1 MNHNY and CDR2 SVGAGI (reference sequence). The CDR3 spans 15 residues. CDR3 coding DNA: TGTGCCAGCAGTGACCTCCGGGACAGGAACACTGAAGCTTTCTTT. Its translation is CASSDLRDRNTEAFF.

This clone was observed a single time. The chain carries TRBV7-6 and TRBJ2-7; 8 bases are shared with TRBD1. The CDR3 sequence is 15 residues long. The germline V gene encodes CDR1 SGHVS and CDR2 FNYEAQ. The trim removed 0 bases at V and 3 bases at J, leaving 4 bases unmatched. The CDR3 DNA reads as TGTGCCAGCAGCTTAGCGGGACAGGAGTACTACGAGCAGTACTTC. Amino acid sequence: CASSLAGQEYYEQYF.

The chain joins TRBV29-1 to TRBJ1-2; no definite D call. In germline, CDR1 is SQVTM, CDR2 ANQGSEA. V lost 5 bases and J 8 bases, leaving 9 bases between the germline ends. The CDR3 contains 10 residues. CDR3 DNA: TGCAGCGTTCGAGGTTACGGCTACACCTTC. Residues: CSVRGYGYTF.

V usage is TRBV7-9 and J usage is TRBJ1-4; TRBD1 might be the D (6 bases). The germline V gene encodes CDR1 SEHNR and CDR2 FQNEAQ (reference sequence). V lost 5 bases, J lost 8 bases, and 15 bases lay in between. This CDR3 is 14 amino acids long. The chain's CDR3 is CASSAQGFNEKLFF. CDR3 nucleotide sequence: TGTGCCAGCAGCGCGCAGGGGTTCAACGAAAAACTGTTTTTT.

The chain joins TRBV28 to TRBJ2-7; 13 bases map to TRBD2. Germline-derived CDR1 and CDR2 are MDHEN and SYDVKM. The trim removed 6 bases at V and 4 bases at J, leaving 9 bases unmatched. The CDR3 is 16 residues long. In DNA form, the CDR3 reads TGTGCCAGCAGCACTCGGACTAGCGGGAGTTGGTACGAGCAGTACTTC. This encodes CASSTRTSGSWYEQYF.

The CDR3, as DNA: TGTGCCAGCAGCTTAAGGGGTTCCTACGAGCAGTACTTC. Encoded protein: CASSLRGSYEQYF. This chain joins TRBV11-3 and TRBJ2-7, with D tentatively TRBD1 (5 bases). The CDR3 is 13 amino acids. Trimming left V 2 bases short and J 1 base short, with 6 bases between. CDR1 is SGHNT, CDR2 YENEEA, per germline.